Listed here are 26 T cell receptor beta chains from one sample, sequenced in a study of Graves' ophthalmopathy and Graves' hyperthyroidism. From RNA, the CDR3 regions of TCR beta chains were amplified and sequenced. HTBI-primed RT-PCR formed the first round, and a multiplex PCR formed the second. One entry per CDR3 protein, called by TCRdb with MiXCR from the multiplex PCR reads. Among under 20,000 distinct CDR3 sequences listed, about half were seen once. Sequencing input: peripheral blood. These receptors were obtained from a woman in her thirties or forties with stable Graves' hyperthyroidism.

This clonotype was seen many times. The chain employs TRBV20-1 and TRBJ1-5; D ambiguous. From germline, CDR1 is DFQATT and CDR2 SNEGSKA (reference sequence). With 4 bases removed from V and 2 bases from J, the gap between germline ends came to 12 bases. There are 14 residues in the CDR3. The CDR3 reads CSATPRHGNQPQHF. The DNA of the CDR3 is TGCAGTGCTACCCCCCGACACGGCAATCAGCCCCAGCATTTT.

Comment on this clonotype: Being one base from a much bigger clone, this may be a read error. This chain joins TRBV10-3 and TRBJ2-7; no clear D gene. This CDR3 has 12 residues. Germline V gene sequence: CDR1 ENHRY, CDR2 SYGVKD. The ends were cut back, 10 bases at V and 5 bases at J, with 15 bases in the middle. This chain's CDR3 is CASNQVTHEQYF. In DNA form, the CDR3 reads TGTGCCAGCAATCAGGTCACTCACGAGCAGTACTTC.

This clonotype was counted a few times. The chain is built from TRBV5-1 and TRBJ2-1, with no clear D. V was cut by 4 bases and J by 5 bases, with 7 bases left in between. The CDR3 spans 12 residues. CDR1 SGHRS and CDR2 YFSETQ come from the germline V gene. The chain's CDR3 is CASSLVNNEQFF. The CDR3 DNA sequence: TGCGCCAGCAGCCTCGTCAACAATGAGCAGTTCTTC.

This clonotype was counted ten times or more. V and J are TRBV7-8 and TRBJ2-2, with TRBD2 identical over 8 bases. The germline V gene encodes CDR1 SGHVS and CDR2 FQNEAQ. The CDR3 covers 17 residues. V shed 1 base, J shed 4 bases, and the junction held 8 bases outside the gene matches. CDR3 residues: CASSLEAAGVSTGELFF. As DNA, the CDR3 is TGTGCCAGCAGCTTAGAAGCAGCGGGAGTTTCCACCGGGGAGCTGTTTTTT.

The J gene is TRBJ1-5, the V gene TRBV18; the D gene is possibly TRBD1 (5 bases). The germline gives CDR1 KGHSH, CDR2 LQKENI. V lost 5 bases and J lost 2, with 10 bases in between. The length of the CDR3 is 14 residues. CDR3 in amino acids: CASSELGGNQPQHF. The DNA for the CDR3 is TGTGCCAGCTCAGAGTTAGGGGGCAATCAGCCCCAGCATTTT.

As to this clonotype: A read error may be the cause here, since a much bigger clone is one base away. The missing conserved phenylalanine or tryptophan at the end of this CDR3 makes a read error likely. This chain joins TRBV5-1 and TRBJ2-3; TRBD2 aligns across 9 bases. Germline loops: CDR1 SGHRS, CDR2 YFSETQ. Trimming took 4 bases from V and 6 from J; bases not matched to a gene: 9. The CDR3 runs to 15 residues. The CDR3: CASSKGSAGGDTQYL. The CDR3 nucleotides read TGCGCCAGCAGCAAAGGGTCAGCGGGGGGCGATACGCAGTATCTT.

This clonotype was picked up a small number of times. CDR3 residues: CASSQRLAGDRVQYF. The CDR3, as DNA: TGCGCCAGCAGCCAAAGACTAGCGGGAGATAGGGTGCAGTACTTC. The chain uses TRBV4-3 and TRBJ2-7; 12 bases line up with TRBD2. J was trimmed by 9 bases and V by 2 bases; bases with no gene match: 8. Germline lookup yields CDR1 LGHNA and CDR2 YSLEER. The CDR3 spans 15 residues.

CDR3 sequence: CASSPSGSTDTQYF. CDR3 bases: TGTGCCAGCAGCCCCAGCGGGAGTACAGATACGCAGTATTTT. The chain employs TRBV6-4 and TRBJ2-3, with 8 bases identical to TRBD2. V gave up 6 bases and J gave up 3 bases; unmatched junction bases: 5. CDR3 length: 14 residues. Germline assignment: CDR1 MRHNA and CDR2 SNTAGT.

In DNA, the CDR3 is TGTGCCATCAGAGGAGGGAGTACCGGGGAGCTGTTTTTT. Protein sequence: CAIRGGSTGELFF. The rearrangement links TRBV10-3 to TRBJ2-2, with D perhaps TRBD2 (6 bases). The V end lost 6 bases, the J end lost 5 bases, and 10 bases lay between the germline ends. Germline V gene data show CDR1 as ENHRY and CDR2 as SYGVKD. This CDR3 contains 13 residues.

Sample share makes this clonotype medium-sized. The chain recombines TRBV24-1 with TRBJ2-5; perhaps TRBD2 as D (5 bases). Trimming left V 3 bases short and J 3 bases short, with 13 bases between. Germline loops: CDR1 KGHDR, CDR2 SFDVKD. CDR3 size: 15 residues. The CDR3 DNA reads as TGTGCCACCAGTGATGCGTCCACTAGAAAAGAGACCCAGTACTTC. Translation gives CATSDASTRKETQYF.

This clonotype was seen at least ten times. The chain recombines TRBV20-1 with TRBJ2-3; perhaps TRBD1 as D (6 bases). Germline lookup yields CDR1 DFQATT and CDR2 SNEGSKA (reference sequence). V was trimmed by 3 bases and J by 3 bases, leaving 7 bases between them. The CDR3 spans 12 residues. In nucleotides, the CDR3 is TGCAGTGCTAGCCAGGGGACAGATACGCAGTATTTT. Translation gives CSASQGTDTQYF.

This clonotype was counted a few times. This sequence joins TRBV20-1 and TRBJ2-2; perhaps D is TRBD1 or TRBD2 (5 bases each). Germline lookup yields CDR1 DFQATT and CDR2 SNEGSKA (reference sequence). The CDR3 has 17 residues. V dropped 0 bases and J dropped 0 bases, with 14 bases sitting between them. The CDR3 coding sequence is TGCAGTGCTAGAGATGAGGGGACGTTCGCGAACACCGGGGAGCTGTTTTTT. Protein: CSARDEGTFANTGELFF.

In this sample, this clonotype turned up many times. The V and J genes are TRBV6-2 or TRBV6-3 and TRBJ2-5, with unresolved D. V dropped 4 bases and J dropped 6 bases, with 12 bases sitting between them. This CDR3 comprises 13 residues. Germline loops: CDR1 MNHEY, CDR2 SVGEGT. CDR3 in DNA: TGTGCCAGCAGTTCCCGGGCAAAGCAGACCCAGTACTTC. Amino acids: CASSSRAKQTQYF.

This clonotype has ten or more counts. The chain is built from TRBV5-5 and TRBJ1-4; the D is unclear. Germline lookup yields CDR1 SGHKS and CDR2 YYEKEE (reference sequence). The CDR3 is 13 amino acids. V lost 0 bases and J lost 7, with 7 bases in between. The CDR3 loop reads CASSLASVEKLFF. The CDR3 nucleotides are TGTGCCAGCAGCTTGGCCAGCGTTGAAAAACTGTTTTTT.

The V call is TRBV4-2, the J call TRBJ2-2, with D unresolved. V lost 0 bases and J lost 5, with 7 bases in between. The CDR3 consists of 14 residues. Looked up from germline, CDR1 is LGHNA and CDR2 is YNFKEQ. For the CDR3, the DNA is TGTGCCAGCAGCCAAGAGCGGTCGACCGGGGAGCTGTTTTTT. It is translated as CASSQERSTGELFF.

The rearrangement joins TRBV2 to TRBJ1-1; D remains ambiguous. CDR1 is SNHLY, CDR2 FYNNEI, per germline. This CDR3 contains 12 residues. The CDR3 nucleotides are TGTGCTAGAGATGGCTCAGACACTGAAGCTTTCTTT. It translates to CARDGSDTEAFF. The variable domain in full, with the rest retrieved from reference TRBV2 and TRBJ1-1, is EPEVTQTPSHQVTQMGQEVILRCVPISNHLYFYWYRQILGQKVEFLVSFYNNEISEKSEIFDDQFSVERPDGSNFTLKIRSTKLEDSAMYFCARDGSDTEAFFGQGTRLTVV.

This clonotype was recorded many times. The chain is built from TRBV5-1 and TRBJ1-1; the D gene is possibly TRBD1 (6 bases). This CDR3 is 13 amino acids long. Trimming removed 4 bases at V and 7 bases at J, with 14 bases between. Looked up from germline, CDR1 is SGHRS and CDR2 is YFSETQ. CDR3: CASSTGGQIEAFF. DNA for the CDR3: TGCGCCAGCAGCACCGGGGGGCAGATTGAAGCTTTCTTT.

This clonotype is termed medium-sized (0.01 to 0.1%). The CDR3 sequence: CASSSGQGSTDTQYF. The CDR3 DNA sequence: TGTGCCAGCAGCTCTGGACAAGGATCAACAGATACGCAGTATTTT. The chain is built from TRBV7-6 and TRBJ2-3; a possible D gene is TRBD1 (5 bases). Germline V gene sequence: CDR1 SGHVS, CDR2 FNYEAQ. The length of the CDR3 is 15 residues. The V and J ends lost 4 bases and 3 bases respectively, with 14 bases between them.

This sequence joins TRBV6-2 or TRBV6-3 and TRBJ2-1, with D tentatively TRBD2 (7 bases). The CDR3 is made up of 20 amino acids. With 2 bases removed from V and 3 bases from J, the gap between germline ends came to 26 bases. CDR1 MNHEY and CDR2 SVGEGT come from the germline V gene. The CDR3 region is CASSYGRSAGARIFYNEQFF. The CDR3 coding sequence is TGTGCCAGCAGTTACGGGAGGTCGGCGGGGGCCCGTATCTTCTACAATGAGCAGTTCTTC.

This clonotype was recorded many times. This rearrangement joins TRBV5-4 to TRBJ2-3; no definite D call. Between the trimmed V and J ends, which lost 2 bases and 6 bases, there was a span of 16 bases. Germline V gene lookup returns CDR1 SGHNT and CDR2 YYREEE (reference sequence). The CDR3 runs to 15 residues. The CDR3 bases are TGTGCCAGCAGCTTTGGCGGCTCTTCTTGGGATACGCAGTATTTT. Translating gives CASSFGGSSWDTQYF.

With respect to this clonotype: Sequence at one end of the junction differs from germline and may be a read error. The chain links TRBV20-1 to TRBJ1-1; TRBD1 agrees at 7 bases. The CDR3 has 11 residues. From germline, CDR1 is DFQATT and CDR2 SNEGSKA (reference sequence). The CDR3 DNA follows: TGTAGTGCTAACAGGGGAACTGAAGCTTCCTTT. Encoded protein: CSANRGTEASF.

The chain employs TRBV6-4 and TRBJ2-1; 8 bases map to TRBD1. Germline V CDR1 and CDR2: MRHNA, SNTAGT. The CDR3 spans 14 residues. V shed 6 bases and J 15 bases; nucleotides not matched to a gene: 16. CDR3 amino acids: CASSPGGAVSRVFF. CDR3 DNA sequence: TGTGCCAGCAGCCCAGGGGGCGCGGTCTCGAGGGTGTTCTTC.

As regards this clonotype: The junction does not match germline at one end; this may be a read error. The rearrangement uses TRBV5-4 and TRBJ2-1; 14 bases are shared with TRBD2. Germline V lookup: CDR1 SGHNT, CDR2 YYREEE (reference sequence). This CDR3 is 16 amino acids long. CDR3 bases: TGTGCCAGCAGCCTTGGGACTAGCGGGAGCGGAGATCGGCAGTTCTTT. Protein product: CASSLGTSGSGDRQFF.

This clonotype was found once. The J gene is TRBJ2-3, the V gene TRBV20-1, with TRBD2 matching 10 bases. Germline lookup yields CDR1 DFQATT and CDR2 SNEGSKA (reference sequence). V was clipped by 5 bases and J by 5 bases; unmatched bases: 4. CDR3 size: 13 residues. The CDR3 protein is CSASRLAGDTQYF. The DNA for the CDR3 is TGCAGTGCTTCCCGACTAGCGGGAGATACGCAGTATTTT.

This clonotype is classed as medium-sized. Here the CDR3 DNA reads TGTGCCAGCAGCCAGGGACTAGCGGGGGGGCAGACCCAGTACTTC. It translates to CASSQGLAGGQTQYF. The chain has TRBV7-2 and TRBJ2-5; 16 bases fit TRBD2. With 5 bases clipped from V and 6 bases from J, the junction kept 3 bases outside the gene matches. CDR3 length equals 15 residues. Per the germline V gene, CDR1 is SGHTA and CDR2 is FQGNSA.

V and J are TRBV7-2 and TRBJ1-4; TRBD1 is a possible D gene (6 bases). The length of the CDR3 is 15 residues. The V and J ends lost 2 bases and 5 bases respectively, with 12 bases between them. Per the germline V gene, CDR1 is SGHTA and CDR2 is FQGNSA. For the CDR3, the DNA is TGTGCCAGCAGCTTAATAGGGGGGCTGAATGAAAAACTGTTTTTT. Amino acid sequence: CASSLIGGLNEKLFF.